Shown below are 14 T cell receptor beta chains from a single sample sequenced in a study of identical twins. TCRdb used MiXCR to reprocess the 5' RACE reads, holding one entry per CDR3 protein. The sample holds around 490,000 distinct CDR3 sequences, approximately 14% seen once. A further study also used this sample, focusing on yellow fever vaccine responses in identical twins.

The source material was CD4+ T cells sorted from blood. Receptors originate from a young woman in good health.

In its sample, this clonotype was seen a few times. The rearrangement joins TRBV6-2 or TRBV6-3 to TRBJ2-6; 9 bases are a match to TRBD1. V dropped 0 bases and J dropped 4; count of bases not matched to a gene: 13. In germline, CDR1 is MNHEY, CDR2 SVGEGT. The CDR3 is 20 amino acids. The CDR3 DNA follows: TGTGCCAGCAGTTACTCGGTTTGGCTCACAGGGGGCAACGGGGCCAACGTCCTGACTTTC. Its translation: CASSYSVWLTGGNGANVLTF.

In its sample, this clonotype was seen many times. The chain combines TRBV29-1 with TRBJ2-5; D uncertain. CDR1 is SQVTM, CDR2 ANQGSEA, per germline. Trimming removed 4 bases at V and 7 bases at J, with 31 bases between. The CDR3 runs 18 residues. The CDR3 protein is CSVGADDSSVRKRGTQYF. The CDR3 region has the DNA TGCAGCGTTGGTGCCGACGACTCGTCAGTGCGTAAAAGAGGGACCCAGTACTTC.

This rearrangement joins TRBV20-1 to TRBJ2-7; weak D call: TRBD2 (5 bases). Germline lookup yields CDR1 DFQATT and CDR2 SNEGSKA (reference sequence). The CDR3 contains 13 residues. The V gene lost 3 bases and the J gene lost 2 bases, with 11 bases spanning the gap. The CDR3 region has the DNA TGCAGTGCTAGTACGGGGTTCCCCTACGAGCAGTACTTC. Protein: CSASTGFPYEQYF.

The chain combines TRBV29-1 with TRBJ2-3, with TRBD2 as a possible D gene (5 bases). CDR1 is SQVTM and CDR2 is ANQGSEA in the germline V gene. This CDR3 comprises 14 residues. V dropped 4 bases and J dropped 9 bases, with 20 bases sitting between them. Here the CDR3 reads CSVVFPSGPETQYF. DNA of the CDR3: TGCAGCGTTGTATTCCCCAGCGGTCCGGAAACGCAGTATTTT.

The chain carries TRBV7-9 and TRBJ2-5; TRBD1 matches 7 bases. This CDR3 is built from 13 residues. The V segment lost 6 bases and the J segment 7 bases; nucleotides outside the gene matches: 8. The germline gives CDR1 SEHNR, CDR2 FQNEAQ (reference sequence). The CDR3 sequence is CASRVQGELTQYF. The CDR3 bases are TGTGCCAGCAGAGTTCAGGGGGAACTGACCCAGTACTTC.

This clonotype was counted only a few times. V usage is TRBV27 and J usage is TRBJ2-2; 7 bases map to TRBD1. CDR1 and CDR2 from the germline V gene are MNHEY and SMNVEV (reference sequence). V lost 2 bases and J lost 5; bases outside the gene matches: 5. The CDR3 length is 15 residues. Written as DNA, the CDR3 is TGTGCCAGCAGTTTAAAGGGACAGTTAACCGGGGAGCTGTTTTTT. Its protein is CASSLKGQLTGELFF.

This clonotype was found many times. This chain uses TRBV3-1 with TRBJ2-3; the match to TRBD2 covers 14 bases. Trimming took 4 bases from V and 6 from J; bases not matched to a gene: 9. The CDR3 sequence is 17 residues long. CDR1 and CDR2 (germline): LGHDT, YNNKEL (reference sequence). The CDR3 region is CASSRAGLAGGADTQYF. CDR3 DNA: TGTGCCAGCAGCCGAGCCGGACTAGCGGGGGGAGCGGATACGCAGTATTTT.

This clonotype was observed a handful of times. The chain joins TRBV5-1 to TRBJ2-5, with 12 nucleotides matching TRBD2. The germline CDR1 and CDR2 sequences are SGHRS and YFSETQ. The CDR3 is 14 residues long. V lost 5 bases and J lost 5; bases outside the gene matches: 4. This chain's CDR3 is CASRTGLAGETQYF. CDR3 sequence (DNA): TGCGCCAGCAGAACCGGACTAGCGGGGGAGACCCAGTACTTC.

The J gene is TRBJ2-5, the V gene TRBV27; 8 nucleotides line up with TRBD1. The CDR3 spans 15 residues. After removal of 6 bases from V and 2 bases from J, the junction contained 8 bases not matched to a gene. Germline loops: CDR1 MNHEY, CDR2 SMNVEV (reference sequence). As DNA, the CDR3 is TGTGCCAGCAGAAGATTTCACAGGGGGCAAGAGACCCAGTACTTC. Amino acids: CASRRFHRGQETQYF.

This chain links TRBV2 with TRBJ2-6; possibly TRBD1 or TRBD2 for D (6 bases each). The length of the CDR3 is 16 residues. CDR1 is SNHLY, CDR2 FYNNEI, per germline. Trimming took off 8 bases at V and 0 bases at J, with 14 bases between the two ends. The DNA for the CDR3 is TGTGCCAGCGGTGCGAGGGGGGTCTCTGGGGCCAACGTCCTGACTTTC. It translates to CASGARGVSGANVLTF.

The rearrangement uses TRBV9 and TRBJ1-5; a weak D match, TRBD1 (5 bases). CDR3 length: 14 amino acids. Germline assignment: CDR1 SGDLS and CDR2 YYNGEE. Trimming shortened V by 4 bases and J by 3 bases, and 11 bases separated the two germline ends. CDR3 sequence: CASSPQGDNQPQHF. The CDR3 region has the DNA TGTGCCAGCAGCCCCCAGGGTGACAATCAGCCCCAGCATTTT.

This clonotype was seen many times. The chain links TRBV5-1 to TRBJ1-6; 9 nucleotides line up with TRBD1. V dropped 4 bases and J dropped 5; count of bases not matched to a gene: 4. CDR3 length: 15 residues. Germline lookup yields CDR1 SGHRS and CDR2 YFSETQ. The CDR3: CASSPWTGDNSPLHF. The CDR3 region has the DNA TGCGCCAGCAGCCCCTGGACAGGGGATAATTCACCCCTCCACTTT.

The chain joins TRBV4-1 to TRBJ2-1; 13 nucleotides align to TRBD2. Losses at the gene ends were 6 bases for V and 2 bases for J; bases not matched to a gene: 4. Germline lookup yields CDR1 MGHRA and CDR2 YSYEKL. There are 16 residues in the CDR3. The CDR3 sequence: CASRPGTSGAYNEQFF. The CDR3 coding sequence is TGCGCCAGCAGACCGGGGACTAGCGGGGCCTACAATGAGCAGTTCTTC.

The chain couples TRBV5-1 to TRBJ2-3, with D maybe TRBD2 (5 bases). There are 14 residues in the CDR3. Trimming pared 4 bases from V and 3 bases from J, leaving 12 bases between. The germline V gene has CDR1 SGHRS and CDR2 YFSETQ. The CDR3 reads CASSVRGQTDTQYF. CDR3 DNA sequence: TGCGCCAGCAGCGTCCGGGGTCAAACAGATACGCAGTATTTT.